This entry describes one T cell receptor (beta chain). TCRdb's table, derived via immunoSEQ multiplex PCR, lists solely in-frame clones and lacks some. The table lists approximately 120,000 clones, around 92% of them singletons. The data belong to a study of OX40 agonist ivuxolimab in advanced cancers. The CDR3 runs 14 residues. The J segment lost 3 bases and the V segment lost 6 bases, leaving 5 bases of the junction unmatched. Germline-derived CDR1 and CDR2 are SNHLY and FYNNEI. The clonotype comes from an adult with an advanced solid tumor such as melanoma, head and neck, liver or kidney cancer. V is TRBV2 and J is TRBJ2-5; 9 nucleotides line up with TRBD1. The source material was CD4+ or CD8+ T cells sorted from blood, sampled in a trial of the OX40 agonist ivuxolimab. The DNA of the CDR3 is TGTGCCAGCAGGGCCCGACAGGGGGAAGAGACCCAGTACTTC. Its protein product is CASRARQGEETQYF.